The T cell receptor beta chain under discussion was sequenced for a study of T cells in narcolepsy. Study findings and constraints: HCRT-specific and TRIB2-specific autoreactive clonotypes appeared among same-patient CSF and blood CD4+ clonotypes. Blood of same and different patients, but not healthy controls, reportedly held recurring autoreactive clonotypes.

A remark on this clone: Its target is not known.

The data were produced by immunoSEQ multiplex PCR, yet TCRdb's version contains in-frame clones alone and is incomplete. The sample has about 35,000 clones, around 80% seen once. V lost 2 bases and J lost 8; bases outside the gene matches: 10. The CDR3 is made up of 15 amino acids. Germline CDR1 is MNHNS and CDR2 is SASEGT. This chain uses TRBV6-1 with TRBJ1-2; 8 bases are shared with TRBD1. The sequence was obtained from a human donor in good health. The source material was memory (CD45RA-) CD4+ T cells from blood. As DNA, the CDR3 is TGTGCCAGCAGTGAACAGGGGGCGAACTTTCAAGGCTACACCTTC. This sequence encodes CASSEQGANFQGYTF.